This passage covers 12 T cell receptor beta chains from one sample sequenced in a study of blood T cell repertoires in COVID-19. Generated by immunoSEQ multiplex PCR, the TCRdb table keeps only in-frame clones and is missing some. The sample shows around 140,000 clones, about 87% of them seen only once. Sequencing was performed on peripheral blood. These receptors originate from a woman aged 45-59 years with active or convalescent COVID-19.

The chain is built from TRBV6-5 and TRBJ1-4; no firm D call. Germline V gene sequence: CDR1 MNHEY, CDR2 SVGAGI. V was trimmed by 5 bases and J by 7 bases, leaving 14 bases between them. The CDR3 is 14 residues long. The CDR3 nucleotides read TGTGCCAGCAGTCCTAGAGTATTTCGTGAAAAACTGTTTTTT. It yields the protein CASSPRVFREKLFF.

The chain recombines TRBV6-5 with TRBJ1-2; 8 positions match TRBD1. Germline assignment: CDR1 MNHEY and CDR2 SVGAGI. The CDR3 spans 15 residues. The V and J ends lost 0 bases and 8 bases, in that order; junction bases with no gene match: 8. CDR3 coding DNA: TGTGCCAGCAGTTACTCAACGGACAGGGTGAGAGGCTACACCTTC. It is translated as CASSYSTDRVRGYTF.

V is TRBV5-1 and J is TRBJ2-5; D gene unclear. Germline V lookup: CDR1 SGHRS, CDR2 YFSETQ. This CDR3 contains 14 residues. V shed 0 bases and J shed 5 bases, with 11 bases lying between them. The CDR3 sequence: CASSLDSFWETQYF. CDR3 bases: TGCGCCAGCAGCTTGGACTCTTTTTGGGAGACCCAGTACTTC.

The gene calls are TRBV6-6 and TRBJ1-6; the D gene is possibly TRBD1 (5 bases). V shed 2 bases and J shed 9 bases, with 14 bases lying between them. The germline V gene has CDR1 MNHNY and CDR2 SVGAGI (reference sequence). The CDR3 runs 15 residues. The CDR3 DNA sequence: TGTGCCAGCAGTTACGACAGTCAAAAAGGTTCACCCCTCCACTTT. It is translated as CASSYDSQKGSPLHF.

The CDR3 loop is CASSQEMASGNSGETQYF. CDR3 coding DNA: TGTGCCAGCAGCCAAGAGATGGCTAGCGGGAATTCGGGAGAGACCCAGTACTTC. This chain joins TRBV4-2 and TRBJ2-5, with 9 nucleotides matching TRBD2. Germline V gene sequence: CDR1 LGHNA, CDR2 YNFKEQ. Losses at the gene ends were 0 bases for V and 4 bases for J; bases not matched to a gene: 12. The CDR3 is 18 residues long.

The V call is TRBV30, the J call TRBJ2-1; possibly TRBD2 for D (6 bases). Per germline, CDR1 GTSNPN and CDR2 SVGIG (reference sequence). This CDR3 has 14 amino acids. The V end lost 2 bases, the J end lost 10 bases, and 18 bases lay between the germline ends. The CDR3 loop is CAWSKELRGKEQFF. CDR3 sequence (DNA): TGTGCCTGGAGTAAGGAATTACGGGGGAAGGAGCAGTTCTTC. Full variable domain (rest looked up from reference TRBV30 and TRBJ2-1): SQTIHQWPATLVQPVGSPLSLECTVEGTSNPNLYWYRQAAGRGLQLLFYSVGIGQISSEVPQNLSASRPQDRQFILSSKKLLLSDSGFYLCAWSKELRGKEQFFGPGTRLTVL.

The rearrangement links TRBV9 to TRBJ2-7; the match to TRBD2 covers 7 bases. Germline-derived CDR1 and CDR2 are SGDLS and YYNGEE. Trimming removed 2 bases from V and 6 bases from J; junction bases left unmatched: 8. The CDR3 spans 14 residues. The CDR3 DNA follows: TGTGCCAGCAGCGTTATGGGGGGGAGGAGCGAGCAGTACTTC. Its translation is CASSVMGGRSEQYF.

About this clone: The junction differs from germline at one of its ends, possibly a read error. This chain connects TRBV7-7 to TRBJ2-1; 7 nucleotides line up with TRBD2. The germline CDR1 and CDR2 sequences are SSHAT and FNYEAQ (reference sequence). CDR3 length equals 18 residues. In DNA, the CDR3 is TGTGCTAGCAGCTTATTACCCCTAGCGGCCTCAAACAACAATGAGCAGTTCTTC. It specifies CASSLLPLAASNNNEQFF. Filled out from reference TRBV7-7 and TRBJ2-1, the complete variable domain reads GAGVSQSPRYKVTKRGQDVTLRCDPISSHATLYWYQQALGQGPEFLTYFNYEAQPDKSGLPSDRFSAERPEGSISTLTIQRTEQRDSAMYRCASSLLPLAASNNNEQFFGPGTRLTVL.

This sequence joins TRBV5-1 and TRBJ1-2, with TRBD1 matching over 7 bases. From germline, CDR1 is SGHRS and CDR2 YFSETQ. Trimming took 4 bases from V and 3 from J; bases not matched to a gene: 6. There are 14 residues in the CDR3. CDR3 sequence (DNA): TGCGCCAGCAGCCCCCTTACAGGGGACTATGGCTACACCTTC. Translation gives CASSPLTGDYGYTF.

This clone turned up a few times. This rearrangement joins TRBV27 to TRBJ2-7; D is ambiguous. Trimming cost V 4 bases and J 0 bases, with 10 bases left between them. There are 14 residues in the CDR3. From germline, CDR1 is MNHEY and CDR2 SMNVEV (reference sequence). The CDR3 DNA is TGTGCCAGCAGTTCCTCTGTCAGCTCCTACGAGCAGTACTTC. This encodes CASSSSVSSYEQYF.

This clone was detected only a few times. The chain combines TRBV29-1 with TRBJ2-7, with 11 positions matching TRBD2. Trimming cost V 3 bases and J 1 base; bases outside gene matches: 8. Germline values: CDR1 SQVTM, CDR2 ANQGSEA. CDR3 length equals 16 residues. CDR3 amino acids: CSVEASGRPLSYEQYF. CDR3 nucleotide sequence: TGCAGCGTTGAGGCTAGCGGGAGGCCTCTTTCCTACGAGCAGTACTTC.

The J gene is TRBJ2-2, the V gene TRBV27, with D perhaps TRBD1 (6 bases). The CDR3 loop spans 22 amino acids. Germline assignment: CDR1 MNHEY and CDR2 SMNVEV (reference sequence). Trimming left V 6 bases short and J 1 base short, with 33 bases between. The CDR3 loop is CASRLRPLLQGSTMGNTGELFF. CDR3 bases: TGTGCCAGCAGACTAAGGCCTCTTCTGCAGGGGTCTACCATGGGGAACACCGGGGAGCTGTTTTTT.